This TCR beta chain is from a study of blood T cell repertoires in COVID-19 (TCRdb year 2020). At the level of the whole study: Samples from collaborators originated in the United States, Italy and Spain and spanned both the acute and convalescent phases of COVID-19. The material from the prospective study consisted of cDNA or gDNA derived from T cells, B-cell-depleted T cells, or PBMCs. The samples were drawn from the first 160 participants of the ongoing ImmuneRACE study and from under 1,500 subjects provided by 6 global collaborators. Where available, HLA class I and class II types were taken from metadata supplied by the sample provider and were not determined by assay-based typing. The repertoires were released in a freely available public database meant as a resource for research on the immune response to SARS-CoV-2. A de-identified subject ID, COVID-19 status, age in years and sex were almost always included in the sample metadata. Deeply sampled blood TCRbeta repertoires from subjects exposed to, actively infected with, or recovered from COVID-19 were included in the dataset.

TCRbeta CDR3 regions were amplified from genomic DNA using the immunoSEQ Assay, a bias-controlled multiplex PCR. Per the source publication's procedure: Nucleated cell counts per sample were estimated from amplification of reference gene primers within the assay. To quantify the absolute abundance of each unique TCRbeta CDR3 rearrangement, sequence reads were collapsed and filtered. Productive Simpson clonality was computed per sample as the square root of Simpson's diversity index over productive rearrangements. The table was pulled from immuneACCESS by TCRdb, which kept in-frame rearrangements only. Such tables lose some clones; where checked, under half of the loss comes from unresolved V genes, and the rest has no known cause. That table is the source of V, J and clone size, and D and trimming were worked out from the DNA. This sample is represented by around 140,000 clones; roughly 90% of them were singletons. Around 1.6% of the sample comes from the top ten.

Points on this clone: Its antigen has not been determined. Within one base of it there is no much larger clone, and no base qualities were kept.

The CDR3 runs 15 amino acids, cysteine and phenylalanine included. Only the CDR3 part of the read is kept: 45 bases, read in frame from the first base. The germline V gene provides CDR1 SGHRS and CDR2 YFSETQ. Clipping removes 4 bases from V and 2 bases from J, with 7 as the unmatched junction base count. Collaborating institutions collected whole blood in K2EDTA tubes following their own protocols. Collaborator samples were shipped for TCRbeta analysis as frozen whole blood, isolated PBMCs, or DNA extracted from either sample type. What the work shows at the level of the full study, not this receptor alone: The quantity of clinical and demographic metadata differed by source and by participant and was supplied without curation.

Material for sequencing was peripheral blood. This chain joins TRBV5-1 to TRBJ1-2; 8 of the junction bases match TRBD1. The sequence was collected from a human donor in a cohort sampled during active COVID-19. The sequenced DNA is TGCGCCAGCAGCGGGGAGACAGGGGTCAACTATGGCTACACCTTC. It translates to CASSGETGVNYGYTF.